This T cell receptor beta chain was sequenced in a study of spatial heterogeneity in lung cancer. From germline, CDR1 is ENHRY and CDR2 SYGVKD. The CDR3 runs 13 residues. V dropped 3 bases and J dropped 7 bases, with 10 bases sitting between them. Time point specified: sample taken at primary tumor resection. Donation came from roughly 72 patients with untreated early-stage non-small cell lung cancer. Unsorted whole RNA from tumor, nontumor lung or frozen PBMC underwent sequencing. This clonotype has ten or more counts. Every TCR cDNA molecule bore a unique molecular identifier. TCRdb analysed the 5' RACE reads with MiXCR anew, one entry per CDR3 protein. The table shows some 25,000 distinct CDR3 sequences, with about 4.4% occurring only once.

This receptor was identified in a male donor with early-stage non-small cell lung cancer. This chain connects TRBV10-3 to TRBJ2-1; no clear D gene. The specimen comprised PBMCs, sampled at surgery. CDR3 nucleotides: TGTGCCATCAGTGATGGTAGGCGGAATGAGCAGTTCTTC. Its protein product is CAISDGRRNEQFF.